Below are 3 T cell receptor beta chains sequenced from a single sample in a study of shared clonotypes between healthy human individuals. Produced via immunoSEQ multiplex PCR; TCRdb's table is partial and in-frame only. Of under 750,000 clones in the sample, around 70% were seen once. Specimen: memory CD4+ T cells sorted from blood. Subset meaning: CD45RA-negative fraction. All receptors come from a woman aged 25-40 years in good health.

This rearrangement joins TRBV15 to TRBJ1-3; D unclear. Germline CDR1 LNHNV, CDR2 YYDKDF (reference sequence). The CDR3 length is 15 residues. V dropped 0 bases and J dropped 1 base, with 7 bases sitting between them. CDR3 bases: TGTGCCACCAGCAGAGATTTAGGGTCTGGAAACACCATATATTTT. Protein product: CATSRDLGSGNTIYF.

V and J are TRBV28 and TRBJ1-2, with D maybe TRBD1 (6 bases). Trimming removed 5 bases at V and 8 bases at J, with 18 bases between. CDR1 MDHEN and CDR2 SYDVKM come from the germline V gene. There are 14 residues in the CDR3. CDR3 bases: TGTGCCAGCAGTACCCTACAGGGAGGCGGCGGCTACACCTTC. Its translation is CASSTLQGGGGYTF.

As for this clone: This sample includes further DNA sequences coding for the same CDR3. The chain links TRBV19 to TRBJ2-3; D gene unclear. V lost 4 bases, J lost 5 bases, and 4 bases lay in between. This CDR3 is 11 amino acids long. Germline CDR1 and CDR2: LNHDA and SQIVND (reference sequence). CDR3 sequence (DNA): TGTGCCAGTAGTAGCGGAGATACGCAGTATTTT. Translation: CASSSGDTQYF.